A single sample gave rise to the 13 T cell receptor beta chains below, sequenced in a study of T cell responses to AZD1222 COVID-19 vaccine. Measured with immunoSEQ multiplex PCR; TCRdb has only the in-frame clones, and not every one. Of some 86,000 clones listed, around 73% were seen once; the top ten hold under 25%. Sequencing used peripheral blood, obtained on day 0 of AZD1222 vaccination. The receptors were sampled from an adult in good health.

The chain uses TRBV7-2 and TRBJ1-1; D not certain. The CDR3 is made up of 13 amino acids. V gave up 2 bases and J gave up 0 bases, with 4 bases separating them. In germline, CDR1 is SGHTA, CDR2 FQGNSA. For the CDR3, the DNA is TGTGCCAGCAGCTTATCGGTGAACACTGAAGCTTTCTTT. It yields the protein CASSLSVNTEAFF.

The genes are TRBV4-3 and TRBJ2-2, with 7 bases lining up with TRBD1. Per the germline V gene, CDR1 is LGHNA and CDR2 is YSLEER. The CDR3 consists of 16 residues. Germline trimming cut 0 bases from V and 5 bases from J; bases unmatched to any gene: 6. CDR3: CASSQDWDRATGELFF. CDR3 nucleotides: TGCGCCAGCAGCCAAGATTGGGACAGAGCAACCGGGGAGCTGTTTTTT.

The rearrangement joins TRBV5-1 to TRBJ2-1, with D perhaps TRBD1 or TRBD2 (5 bases each). This CDR3 contains 16 residues. CDR1 SGHRS and CDR2 YFSETQ come from the germline V gene. Trimming removed 0 bases from V and 7 bases from J, with 17 bases in between. CDR3 protein: CASSLDPGAILNEQFF. The CDR3 nucleotides read TGCGCCAGCAGCTTGGACCCCGGGGCAATCCTGAATGAGCAGTTCTTC.

The V and J genes are TRBV9 and TRBJ2-3, with 7 bases that match TRBD2. J lost 6 bases, V lost 0 bases, and 7 bases had no gene match. Germline-derived CDR1 and CDR2 are SGDLS and YYNGEE. CDR3 size: 15 residues. The CDR3 here is CASSVDAGVLDTQYF. CDR3 bases: TGTGCCAGCAGCGTAGATGCGGGAGTATTGGATACGCAGTATTTT.

This clone occurred many times. The V call is TRBV19, the J call TRBJ2-4, with D unclear. CDR3 length equals 18 residues. Trimming cost V 3 bases and J 0 bases, with 18 bases left between them. CDR1 LNHDA and CDR2 SQIVND come from the germline V gene (reference sequence). This chain's CDR3 is CASSITPTLNRAKNIQYF. In nucleotides, the CDR3 is TGTGCCAGTAGTATTACCCCGACATTAAACCGAGCCAAAAACATTCAGTACTTC.

Comment on this clone: One end of the junction is discordant with germline, which a read error may explain. The genes are TRBV4-3 and TRBJ2-1; 9 bases are a match to TRBD2. The germline V gene has CDR1 LGHNA and CDR2 YSLEER. The CDR3 consists of 13 residues. In nucleotides, the CDR3 is TGCGCCAGCGGCCACCGACTAGCGGATGAGCAGTTCTTC. It codes for CASGHRLADEQFF.

The rearrangement uses TRBV5-4 and TRBJ2-7; D is possibly TRBD1 (6 bases). In germline, CDR1 is SGHNT, CDR2 YYREEE (reference sequence). The CDR3 totals 15 residues. Between the trimmed V and J ends, which lost 4 bases and 0 bases, there was a span of 14 bases. CDR3 coding DNA: TGTGCCAGCAGCCACGACAGGCGAAGCTCCTACGAGCAGTACTTC. As protein: CASSHDRRSSYEQYF.

CDR3 DNA: TGTGCCAGCAGCTTAGCTGGCCCCACTGAAGCTTTCTTT. It codes for CASSLAGPTEAFF. The chain carries TRBV7-9 and TRBJ1-1; D gene uncertain. The germline V gene encodes CDR1 SEHNR and CDR2 FQNEAQ (reference sequence). This CDR3 is built from 13 residues. Trimming removed 0 bases from V and 4 bases from J, with 6 bases in between. Using reference TRBV7-9 and TRBJ1-1 for the parts outside the CDR3, the full variable domain is DTGVSQNPRHKITKRGQNVTFRCDPISEHNRLYWYRQTLGQGPEFLTYFQNEAQLEKSRLLSDRFSAERPKGSFSTLEIQRTEQGDSAMYLCASSLAGPTEAFFGQGTRLTVV.

The chain has TRBV5-4 and TRBJ2-2; no reliable D call. Trimming stripped 4 bases from V and 6 bases from J, with 19 bases between. The CDR3 contains 16 residues. Per the germline V gene, CDR1 is SGHNT and CDR2 is YYREEE (reference sequence). This CDR3 reads CASSPPPPGQAGELFF. The CDR3 DNA reads as TGTGCCAGCAGCCCACCACCCCCAGGCCAGGCCGGGGAGCTGTTTTTT. Full variable domain (rest looked up from reference TRBV5-4 and TRBJ2-2): ETGVTQSPTHLIKTRGQQVTLRCSSQSGHNTVSWYQQALGQGPQFIFQYYREEENGRGNFPPRFSGLQFPNYSSELNVNALELDDSALYLCASSPPPPGQAGELFFGEGSRLTVL.

This clone was observed once. The V gene is TRBV27, the J gene TRBJ1-6, with D uncertain. Trimming removed 0 bases from V and 6 bases from J, with 12 bases in between. Germline V lookup: CDR1 MNHEY, CDR2 SMNVEV (reference sequence). The CDR3 runs to 16 residues. This CDR3 is CASSLSLGGLNSPLHF. CDR3 nucleotides: TGTGCCAGCAGTTTATCCCTTGGCGGTCTTAATTCACCCCTCCACTTT.

V gene TRBV11-2 combines with J gene TRBJ1-4; D gene uncertain. The CDR3 is made up of 13 amino acids. CDR1 is SGHAT, CDR2 FQNNGV, per germline. Trimming cost V 5 bases and J 4 bases, with 8 bases left between them. CDR3 DNA: TGTGCCAGCAGCAGGAATCGTAATGAAAAACTGTTTTTT. Its protein is CASSRNRNEKLFF.

A note on this clone: At one boundary the junction diverges from the germline segment, which might be a read error. The chain has TRBV5-6 and TRBJ2-1; no reliable D call. This CDR3 contains 13 residues. Germline CDR1 reads SGHDT; CDR2 reads YYEEEE. CDR3 sequence (DNA): TGTGCCAGCAGCCCGGTTTCCTCCAATGAGCAGTTCTTC. Its translation is CASSPVSSNEQFF.

The V call is TRBV4-3, the J call TRBJ1-4; TRBD1 aligns across 8 bases. Trimming took 0 bases from V and 8 from J; bases not matched to a gene: 5. The CDR3 contains 15 residues. Germline lookup yields CDR1 LGHNA and CDR2 YSLEER. The CDR3 here is CASSQDRRQGEKLFF. The CDR3 DNA follows: TGCGCCAGCAGCCAAGATAGGAGACAGGGGGAAAAACTGTTTTTT.